The 10 T cell receptor beta chains given below trace back to one sample, sequenced in a study of blood T cell repertoires in COVID-19. The data were produced by immunoSEQ multiplex PCR, yet TCRdb's version contains in-frame clones alone and is incomplete. Of some 460,000 clones listed, 75% to 90% were seen once; the top ten hold around 0.7%. Material for sequencing was PBMCs or T cells enriched from blood (not recorded which). The receptors were sampled from a woman under 30 who had recovered from COVID-19.

The CDR3 DNA follows: TGTGCCAGCTGCTCAGGGGAATACGAGCAGTACTTC. Translation: CASCSGEYEQYF. This chain links TRBV28 with TRBJ2-7; a weak D match, TRBD1 (6 bases). In germline, CDR1 is MDHEN, CDR2 SYDVKM. The CDR3 length is 12 residues. Trimming pared 8 bases from V and 4 bases from J, leaving 12 bases between.

V is TRBV5-1 and J is TRBJ1-5; 8 bases align to TRBD1. V shed 4 bases, J shed 2 bases, and the junction held 14 bases outside the gene matches. CDR1 is SGHRS and CDR2 is YFSETQ in the germline V gene. This CDR3 spans 18 amino acids. CDR3 protein: CASSPGTGLLGGNQPQHF. CDR3 DNA sequence: TGCGCCAGCAGCCCTGGGACAGGCCTCTTAGGGGGCAATCAGCCCCAGCATTTT. Drawing the rest from reference TRBV5-1 and TRBJ1-5, the complete variable domain is KAGVTQTPRYLIKTRGQQVTLSCSPISGHRSVSWYQQTPGQGLQFLFEYFSETQRNKGNFPGRFSGRQFSNSRSEMNVSTLELGDSALYLCASSPGTGLLGGNQPQHFGDGTRLSIL.

The V and J genes are TRBV5-4 and TRBJ2-7, with TRBD2 matching 12 bases. The V gene end was trimmed by 4 bases and the J gene end by 2 bases; junction bases not matched to a gene: 4. From germline, CDR1 is SGHNT and CDR2 YYREEE (reference sequence). The CDR3 consists of 15 residues. CDR3 loop: CASSATSGGPYEQYF. The CDR3 DNA sequence: TGTGCCAGCAGCGCCACTAGCGGGGGGCCCTACGAGCAGTACTTC. The full variable domain, rest sourced from reference TRBV5-4 and TRBJ2-7, is ETGVTQSPTHLIKTRGQQVTLRCSSQSGHNTVSWYQQALGQGPQFIFQYYREEENGRGNFPPRFSGLQFPNYSSELNVNALELDDSALYLCASSATSGGPYEQYFGPGTRLTVT.

The V gene is TRBV21-1, the J gene TRBJ1-6; TRBD1 is the table's D call, not checked against the DNA. TRBV21-1 is a listed pseudogene. The CDR3 length is 18 residues. The CDR3 sequence is CASSKRGYRDRVNSPLHF. DNA of the CDR3: TGTGCCAGCAGCAAAAGGGGCTACCGGGACAGGGTTAATTCACCCCTCCACTTT.

The chain joins TRBV11-3 to TRBJ2-2; D perhaps matches TRBD2 (6 bases). The germline V gene encodes CDR1 SGHNT and CDR2 YENEEA. V was clipped by 1 base and J by 2 bases, with 20 bases between them. This CDR3 has 19 residues. CDR3 DNA sequence: TGTGCCAGCAGCTTAGCGGGGCGGGGTCCCCCCTTTAACACCGGGGAGCTGTTTTTT. The encoded protein is CASSLAGRGPPFNTGELFF. The variable domain in full, completed from reference TRBV11-3 and TRBJ2-2, reads EAGVVQSPRYKIIEKKQPVAFWCNPISGHNTLYWYLQNLGQGPELLIRYENEEAVDDSQLPKDRFSAERLKGVDSTLKIQPAELGDSAVYLCASSLAGRGPPFNTGELFFGEGSRLTVL.

This clone was counted between two and nine times. The chain has TRBV11-2 and TRBJ1-1; 7 positions match TRBD1. The length of the CDR3 is 16 residues. Germline V gene data show CDR1 as SGHAT and CDR2 as FQNNGV. Germline trimming cut 7 bases from V and 4 bases from J; bases unmatched to any gene: 15. The DNA for the CDR3 is TGTGCCAGCACCATATTCGGGACAGTGGGGAGCACTGAAGCTTTCTTT. Its protein product is CASTIFGTVGSTEAFF.

This chain links TRBV12-5 with TRBJ2-7, with 7 bases fitting TRBD1. CDR3 length: 13 residues. Germline V lookup: CDR1 LGHNT, CDR2 FRNRAP. V shed 7 bases and J 3 bases; nucleotides not matched to a gene: 6. CDR3 DNA: TGTGCTAGTGCCGTAGGGGGCCTCTACGAGCAGTACTTC. Translating it yields CASAVGGLYEQYF.

The chain recombines TRBV19 with TRBJ1-1, with D perhaps matching TRBD1 (5 bases). This CDR3 is built from 16 residues. Trimming took off 3 bases at V and 0 bases at J, with 14 bases between the two ends. The germline CDR1 and CDR2 sequences are LNHDA and SQIVND (reference sequence). The CDR3 reads CASSIRWGDLNTEAFF. CDR3 sequence (DNA): TGTGCCAGTAGTATCCGGTGGGGGGACTTGAACACTGAAGCTTTCTTT.

The gene calls are TRBV5-6 and TRBJ2-3; 10 nucleotides line up with TRBD2. The CDR3 contains 16 residues. Trimming at V came to 4 bases and at J to 4 bases, leaving 9 bases not matched to a gene. Germline lookup yields CDR1 SGHDT and CDR2 YYEEEE. CDR3 in DNA: TGTGCCAGCAGCCCGTCGCTAGCGGGGGTCTCAGATACGCAGTATTTT. Its protein product is CASSPSLAGVSDTQYF.

V is TRBV6-6 and J is TRBJ2-2, with 11 nucleotides matching TRBD2. From germline, CDR1 is MNHNY and CDR2 SVGAGI (reference sequence). V gave up 0 bases and J gave up 16 bases; unmatched junction bases: 13. CDR3 length: 16 residues. The CDR3 region is CASSYSTSSGGTGTFF. The CDR3 nucleotides are TGTGCCAGCAGTTACTCCACCTCTAGCGGGGGGACCGGCACGTTTTTT.